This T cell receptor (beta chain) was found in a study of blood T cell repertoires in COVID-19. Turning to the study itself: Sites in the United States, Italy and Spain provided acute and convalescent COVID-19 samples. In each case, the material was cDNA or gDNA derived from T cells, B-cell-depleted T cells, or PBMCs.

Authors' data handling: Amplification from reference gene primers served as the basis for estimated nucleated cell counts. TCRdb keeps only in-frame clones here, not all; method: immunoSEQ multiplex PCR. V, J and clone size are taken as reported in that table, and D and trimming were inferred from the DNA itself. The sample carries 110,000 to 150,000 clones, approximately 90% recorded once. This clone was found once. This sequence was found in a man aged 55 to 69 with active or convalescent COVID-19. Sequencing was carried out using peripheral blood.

CDR3 nucleotide sequence: TGTGCCAGCAGGAGCGGGGACACCGATGGCTACACCTTC. It yields the protein CASRSGDTDGYTF. The chain employs TRBV12-3 or TRBV12-4 and TRBJ1-2, with D possibly being TRBD1 (6 bases). CDR3 length: 13 residues. The V end was cut by 6 bases, the J end by 6 bases, with 14 bases between.